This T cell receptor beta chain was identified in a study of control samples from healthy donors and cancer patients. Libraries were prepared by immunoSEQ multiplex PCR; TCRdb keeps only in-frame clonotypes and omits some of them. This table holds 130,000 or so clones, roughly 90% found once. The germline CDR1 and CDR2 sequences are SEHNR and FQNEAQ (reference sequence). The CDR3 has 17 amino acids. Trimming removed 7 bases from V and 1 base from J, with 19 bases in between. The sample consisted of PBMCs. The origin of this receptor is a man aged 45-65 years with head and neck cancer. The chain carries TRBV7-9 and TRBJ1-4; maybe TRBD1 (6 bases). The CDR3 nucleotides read TGTGCCAGCATCAAAGCGGGGGGCCGGAGAACTAATGAAAAACTGTTTTTT. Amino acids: CASIKAGGRRTNEKLFF. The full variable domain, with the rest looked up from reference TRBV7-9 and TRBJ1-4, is DTGVSQNPRHKITKRGQNVTFRCDPISEHNRLYWYRQTLGQGPEFLTYFQNEAQLEKSRLLSDRFSAERPKGSFSTLEIQRTEQGDSAMYLCASIKAGGRRTNEKLFFGSGTQLSVL.